This T cell receptor beta chain was captured in a study of T cell changes during pregnancy in multiple sclerosis. Measured with immunoSEQ multiplex PCR; TCRdb has only the in-frame clones, and not every one. The table includes about 36,000 clones, approximately 92% detected once. This CDR3 has 15 residues. Germline V gives CDR1 KGHSH, CDR2 LQKENI. With 4 bases removed from V and 1 base from J, the gap between germline ends came to 12 bases. The TCR comes from a female donor with multiple sclerosis, enrolled in a pregnancy study. Sequenced material: PBMCs (not recorded whether the cells were cultured). This rearrangement joins TRBV18 to TRBJ2-3; D gene ambiguous. CDR3 amino acids: CASSLLDGGTDTQYF. CDR3 nucleotide sequence: TGTGCCAGCTCACTTTTGGACGGAGGCACAGATACGCAGTATTTT.